The present TCR beta chain was sequenced within a study of blood T cell repertoires in COVID-19. Study-level information: Spain, Italy and the United States supplied samples that represented acute and convalescent COVID-19.

V lost 6 bases, J lost 6 bases, and 11 bases lay in between. Germline lookup yields CDR1 MDHEN and CDR2 SYDVKM. CDR3 length: 13 amino acids. Some clones are missing from TCRdb's copy, which holds only in-frame ones; the method was immunoSEQ multiplex PCR. Among roughly 250,000 clones, roughly four fifths were seen once, and the ten largest hold around 9.9%. The sequencing sample was made of peripheral blood. The TCR was taken from a woman older than 75 with acute or convalescent COVID-19. This chain links TRBV28 with TRBJ2-2, with a weak D call TRBD1 (6 bases). CDR3 in amino acids: CASRLQGSGELFF. The CDR3 nucleotides read TGTGCCAGCAGGCTACAGGGATCCGGGGAGCTGTTTTTT.